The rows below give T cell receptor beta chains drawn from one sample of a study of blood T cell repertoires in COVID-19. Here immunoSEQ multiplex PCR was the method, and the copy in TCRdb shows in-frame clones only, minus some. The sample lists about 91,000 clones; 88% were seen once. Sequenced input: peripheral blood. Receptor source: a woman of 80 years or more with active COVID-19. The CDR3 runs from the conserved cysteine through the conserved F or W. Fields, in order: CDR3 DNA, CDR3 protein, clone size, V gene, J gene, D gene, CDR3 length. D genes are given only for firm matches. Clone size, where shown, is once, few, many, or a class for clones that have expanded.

TGTGCCAGTAGTGCCACTGACAGGGGGCGAGAGACCCAGTACTTC	CASSATDRGRETQYF	-	TRBV19	TRBJ2-5	TRBD1	15
TGCAGTGCTAGTTCGACTACCTACGAGCAGTACTTC	CSASSTTYEQYF	few	TRBV20-1	TRBJ2-7	-	12
TGTGCCAGCAGTTTGTCAATTTACGAGCAGTACTTC	CASSLSIYEQYF	-	TRBV2	TRBJ2-7	-	12
TGCGCCAGCAGCCTGGACAGGCCTTCTAACTATGGCTACACCTTC	CASSLDRPSNYGYTF	-	TRBV5-1	TRBJ1-2	TRBD1	15
TGTGCCATCGGGATTCGGGGGGTTCCCCCCGGTGAGCAGTTCTTC	CAIGIRGVPPGEQFF	-	TRBV10-3	TRBJ2-1	TRBD2	15
TGTGCCACACGAGACTACCCGAACACCGGGGAGCTGTTTTTT	CATRDYPNTGELFF	-	TRBV10-3	TRBJ2-2	-	14
TGTGCCAGCACCCCAACAGGGACCGGGGAGCTGTTTTTT	CASTPTGTGELFF	-	TRBV12-3/TRBV12-4	TRBJ2-2	-	13
TGTGCCAGCAGTTCCCCATCGAACACCGGGGAGCTGTTTTTT	CASSSPSNTGELFF	-	TRBV27	TRBJ2-2	-	14
TGTGCCAGCAGAAGACCGGGACTAGCGGGAGTTCGGGAGCAGTACTTC	CASRRPGLAGVREQYF	-	TRBV28	TRBJ2-7	TRBD2	16
TGTGCCAGCAGCCATGGGGAGGAAAAACTGTTTTTT	CASSHGEEKLFF	-	TRBV3-1/TRBV3-2	TRBJ1-4	-	12
TGTGCCAGCAGCCTACTGGGACAGACAAATTCACCCCTCCACTTT	CASSLLGQTNSPLHF	-	TRBV7-2	TRBJ1-6	TRBD1	15
TGCGCCAGCAGCTTGGGAGTTCCCTACTATGGCTACACCTTC	CASSLGVPYYGYTF	-	TRBV5-1	TRBJ1-2	-	14
TGTGCCAGCAGTTTATCGCGCTTATCCTACGAGCAGTACTTC	CASSLSRLSYEQYF	-	TRBV27	TRBJ2-7	-	14
TGTGCCAGCAGCTTGGGGGAGGCGGACATTCAGTACTTC	CASSLGEADIQYF	-	TRBV5-4	TRBJ2-4	-	13
TGTGCCAGCAGTCGGACTAGCGGTGATAACTACAATGAGCAGTTCTTC	CASSRTSGDNYNEQFF	-	TRBV28	TRBJ2-1	TRBD2	16
TGTGCCAGCAGCCCTCCCCTGCTGACTAGCGGGAGCGAGACCCAGTACTTC	CASSPPLLTSGSETQYF	-	TRBV11-2	TRBJ2-5	TRBD2	17
TGTGCCAGCAGTTTGTCGAATCGTGGCCACGAGCAGTACTTC	CASSLSNRGHEQYF	-	TRBV28	TRBJ2-7	-	14
TGTGCCAGCAGCTTTCGAAGGGGCAGTTTGATCACAGATACGCAGTATTTT	CASSFRRGSLITDTQYF	-	TRBV14	TRBJ2-3	-	17
TGTGCCAGCAAGCCTCGGGACAGGGCAACTCAGCCCCAGCATTTT	CASKPRDRATQPQHF	-	TRBV27	TRBJ1-5	TRBD1	15
TGTGCCAGCAGTTTAGCGGCCGCACCCTACAATGAGCAGTTCTTC	CASSLAAAPYNEQFF	-	TRBV28	TRBJ2-1	-	15
TGTGCCAGCGTGGTCGGGGATCGACTCGGTGAGCAGTTCTTC	CASVVGDRLGEQFF	-	TRBV7-9	TRBJ2-1	-	14
TGTGCCAGCACCCAACACGGGGAAGGGAAACTGTTTTTT	CASTQHGEGKLFF	once	TRBV12-3/TRBV12-4	TRBJ1-4	-	13
TGTGCCAGCAGCACGGGGGGGCATGGGGCAAACACTGAAGCTTTCTTT	CASSTGGHGANTEAFF	-	TRBV5-4	TRBJ1-1	-	16
TGTGCCAGCAGAAAAAACGGGAATTTGAACACTGAAGCTTTCTTT	CASRKNGNLNTEAFF	-	TRBV6-5	TRBJ1-1	-	15
TGTGCCAGCACCGCCGCGGGTGGTGAGGGGACCCAGTACTTC	CASTAAGGEGTQYF	-	TRBV28	TRBJ2-5	-	14
TGCAGCGTTTCCCGGGACACCAATGAAAAACTGTTTTTT	CSVSRDTNEKLFF	-	TRBV29-1	TRBJ1-4	-	13
TGTGCCAGCAGCGGGGACTTTGGGGGCTACACCTTC	CASSGDFGGYTF	-	TRBV4-2	TRBJ1-2	-	12